Included here is one T cell receptor beta chain sequence, with context. Antigen: not known. A far larger clone is one base from this, pointing to a likely read error. This entry is derived from a study of shared clonotypes between healthy human individuals. Study information: Per-donor plates numbered three CD4 naive, three CD4 memory, two CD8 naive and one CD8 memory. Overall study results and limits: Around 5.3% of naive CD4 clonotypes were shared across a few donors.

CDR3 length equals 14 residues. V was pared by 5 bases and J by 0 bases, with 2 bases of the junction left unmatched. Germline V gives CDR1 MDHEN, CDR2 SYDVKM. Replicate sorted-subset PCRs were loaded with approximately 190 ng DNA, about 30,000 T cell genomes. The data were produced by immunoSEQ multiplex PCR, yet TCRdb's version contains in-frame clones alone and is incomplete. The data contain roughly 700,000 clones, about 90% of them seen just once; the ten biggest clones take up less than 40%. This clonotype originated in a man aged 18 to 30 in good health. Some clones in this sample may be carry-over from other donors' samples. Sequenced material: memory CD8+ T cells from PBMCs. Sample subset: CD45RO+ cells pooled with CCR7-negative TemRA cells. The chain has TRBV28 and TRBJ2-3; 7 nucleotides match TRBD2. The CDR3 nucleotides are TGTGCCAGCAGTGCTAGCGGTAGCACAGATACGCAGTATTTT. This sequence encodes CASSASGSTDTQYF.